Below, one T cell receptor beta chain is given with its context. Its matching antigen is unknown. CDR1 and CDR2 from the germline V gene are SQVTM and ANQGSEA. The junction had 8 bases not matched to a gene; V was cut back by 6 bases and J by 6 bases. This CDR3 is 14 amino acids long. TCRdb's table, derived via immunoSEQ multiplex PCR, lists solely in-frame clones and lacks some. The sample has approximately 140,000 clones; approximately 86% are singletons. From the approximately 120-subject validation cohort, which was separate from the roughly 620-subject first cohort, the donors were drawn. This entry belongs to a study of cytomegalovirus exposure and HLA in healthy donors. Study-wide results and caveats: Cytomegalovirus status was reportedly diagnosed by the classifier with high sensitivity and specificity. Within the approximately 130 validation repertoires, first-cohort TCR clusters tended to co-occur, according to a later analysis. The authors enumerated 150 to 200 TCR beta chains as linked to cytomegalovirus.

The receptor was derived from a man aged 18 to 29 in good health and CMV-seropositive. Sequencing was done on a sample of PBMCs. This sequence joins TRBV29-1 and TRBJ2-1; TRBD2 matches 10 bases. The CDR3 DNA reads TGCAGCGTGGGCTCTAGCGGGGGAGTCAATGAGCAGTTCTTC. It specifies CSVGSSGGVNEQFF.